What follows are 8 T cell receptor beta chains derived from one specimen sequenced in a study of T cells after yellow fever vaccination. TCRdb called the 5' RACE reads again in MiXCR, with one record for every CDR3 protein. The sample yields hundreds of thousands of distinct CDR3 sequences, around 4% seen once. Sample: PBMCs, taken on the day of the yellow fever booster vaccination. The receptor set was obtained from a man younger than 35 who received the YFV17D yellow fever vaccine.

This clonotype was found many times. V is TRBV7-8 and J is TRBJ2-4; D gene ambiguous. Per germline, CDR1 SGHVS and CDR2 FQNEAQ. This CDR3 is 14 amino acids long. Trimming took off 5 bases at V and 2 bases at J, with 10 bases between the two ends. CDR3 in DNA: TGTGCCAGCAGCGACAAGGGTCCCAAAAACATTCAGTACTTC. It yields the protein CASSDKGPKNIQYF.

This clonotype showed up many times. The chain is built from TRBV7-2 and TRBJ2-1; D is possibly TRBD1 (5 bases). The CDR3 totals 14 residues. Germline V CDR1 and CDR2: SGHTA, FQGNSA. V was trimmed by 1 base and J by 6 bases, leaving 10 bases between them. In DNA form, the CDR3 reads TGTGCCAGCAGCTTAGTGGGGCCCGGCAATGAGCAGTTCTTC. It yields the protein CASSLVGPGNEQFF.

The gene calls are TRBV20-1 and TRBJ2-5; tentatively, D is TRBD1 or TRBD2 (5 bases each). The germline V gene encodes CDR1 DFQATT and CDR2 SNEGSKA (reference sequence). The CDR3 spans 15 residues. CDR3 DNA: TGCAGGCCGTCGGGGCCAGGACAAACGGGGGAGACCCAGTACTTC. Its translation: CRPSGPGQTGETQYF.

This rearrangement joins TRBV5-1 to TRBJ2-1, with D perhaps TRBD1 or TRBD2 (6 bases each). The CDR3 runs to 19 residues. From germline, CDR1 is SGHRS and CDR2 YFSETQ. Trimming pared 2 bases from V and 8 bases from J, leaving 29 bases between. This CDR3 reads CASSFHSIRYREDIDEQFF. As DNA, the CDR3 is TGCGCCAGCAGCTTCCACTCAATCCGCTACAGGGAGGATATCGATGAGCAGTTCTTC.

V is TRBV4-1 and J is TRBJ1-6; possibly TRBD1 for D (5 bases). V was shortened by 4 bases and J by 4 bases, with 11 bases between the two germline ends. The CDR3 has 15 amino acids. Germline-derived CDR1 and CDR2 are MGHRA and YSYEKL. The CDR3 DNA sequence: TGCGCCAGCAGCCTGGGGACCGATTATAATTCACCCCTCCACTTT. Amino acid sequence: CASSLGTDYNSPLHF.

This clonotype was seen ten or more times. The chain combines TRBV11-2 with TRBJ2-5, with a possible D match to TRBD1 (6 bases). The CDR3 loop spans 14 amino acids. V was clipped by 1 base and J by 2 bases, with 8 bases between them. Per germline, CDR1 SGHAT and CDR2 FQNNGV. DNA of the CDR3: TGTGCCAGCAGCTTAGGACAGGTGCAAGAGACCCAGTACTTC. Translation: CASSLGQVQETQYF.

In this sample, this clonotype turned up many times. The rearrangement uses TRBV20-1 and TRBJ2-5, with 9 positions matching TRBD1. Trimming took 5 bases from V and 5 from J; bases not matched to a gene: 12. Germline V CDR1 and CDR2: DFQATT, SNEGSKA (reference sequence). The CDR3 totals 15 residues. Here the CDR3 DNA reads TGCAGTGCTTCCAACCCACAGGGGGCTGAGGAGACCCAGTACTTC. Translation: CSASNPQGAEETQYF.

This clonotype was picked up many times. The chain couples TRBV29-1 to TRBJ2-4; D is unclear. V lost 5 bases, J lost 0 bases, and 14 bases lay in between. The CDR3 is 15 residues long. CDR1 is SQVTM, CDR2 ANQGSEA, per germline. This CDR3 reads CSVFYESLAKNIQYF. The CDR3 DNA follows: TGCAGCGTTTTTTATGAGTCCCTAGCCAAAAACATTCAGTACTTC. Full variable domain (rest looked up from reference TRBV29-1 and TRBJ2-4): SAVISQKPSRDICQRGTSLTIQCQVDSQVTMMFWYRQQPGQSLTLIATANQGSEATYESGFVIDKFPISRPNLTFSTLTVSNMSPEDSSIYLCSVFYESLAKNIQYFGAGTRLSVL.